This record looks at one T cell receptor beta chain sequence and its context. In the authors' methods: Cell counts per sample came from amplifying reference gene primers. Produced via immunoSEQ multiplex PCR; TCRdb's table is partial and in-frame only. The D gene and trimming were derived from the DNA, and the V and J assignments and clone size from that table. The repertoire holds roughly 340,000 clones, roughly 89% seen once, with roughly 3.5% in the top ten. The sample belongs to a study of blood T cell repertoires in COVID-19. Study summary: Sites in the United States, Italy and Spain provided acute and convalescent COVID-19 samples. T cells, B-cell-depleted T cells, or PBMCs supplied cDNA or gDNA.

CDR3 length equals 15 residues. Between the trimmed V and J ends, which lost 5 bases and 1 base, there was a span of 14 bases. Per germline, CDR1 SGHAT and CDR2 FQNNGV. Material: peripheral blood. The chain uses TRBV11-2 and TRBJ1-1, with D possibly matching TRBD1 (5 bases). This TCR derives from a young woman who had recovered from COVID-19. The DNA of the CDR3 is TGTGCCAGCAGCCCGCGGGACGGCTCGAACACTGAAGCTTTCTTT. Translated, it gives CASSPRDGSNTEAFF.